This T cell receptor (beta chain) was sequenced for a study of blood T cell repertoires in COVID-19. The V gene end was trimmed by 3 bases and the J gene end by 2 bases; junction bases not matched to a gene: 10. This CDR3 comprises 17 residues. Germline V gives CDR1 SGHNT, CDR2 YYREEE (reference sequence). TCRdb keeps only in-frame clones here, not all; method: immunoSEQ multiplex PCR. The repertoire consists of some 160,000 clones, with 85% occurring once and the leading ten covering 6.2%. The genes are TRBV5-4 and TRBJ1-4; TRBD1 aligns across 7 bases. Sequenced material: PBMCs or T cells enriched from blood (not recorded which). The sequence derives from a woman aged 35 to 49 who had recovered from COVID-19. CDR3 sequence: CASSSIARTGTNEKLFF. The CDR3 coding sequence is TGTGCCAGCAGCTCGATTGCCCGGACAGGCACTAATGAAAAACTGTTTTTT.